The rows below give T cell receptor beta chains drawn from one sample of a study of CD8+CD57+ T cells in acquired aplastic anemia. Via MiXCR, TCRdb re-called the reads, giving one row per CDR3 protein. The repertoire has approximately 300,000 distinct CDR3 sequences, 50% to 65% of them found once; the top ten carry under 1.5%. The sample taken for sequencing was sorted CD4+, CD8+, or CD8+CD57+ T cells (not recorded which) from PBMCs. The source is a human donor with aplastic anemia. CDR3s include the opening cysteine and the closing phenylalanine or tryptophan. Fields, in order: D gene, J gene, clone size, V gene, CDR3 DNA, CDR3 protein. D genes are given only for firm matches. The listing skips clone size in some rows; elsewhere it reads once, few, many or a size class.

-	TRBJ2-1	-	TRBV29-1	TGCAGCGTTGTGGGGATGGGGGATCGAAGCTCCTACAATGAGCAGTTCTTC	CSVVGMGDRSSYNEQFF
-	TRBJ1-5	many	TRBV6-1	TGTGCCAGCAGTGAACCCGGGAAGGACAATCAGCCCCAGCATTTT	CASSEPGKDNQPQHF
-	TRBJ1-4	-	TRBV28	TGTGCCAGCAGTTCGGGGTCGGGGCCAAATGAAAAACTGTTTTTT	CASSSGSGPNEKLFF
TRBD2	TRBJ2-3	-	TRBV29-1	TGCAGCGGGGGACTAGCGGGAGTAGTAGATACGCAGTATTTT	CSGGLAGVVDTQYF
TRBD2	TRBJ2-7	few	TRBV4-2	TGTGCCAGCAGCCTAAGACTAGCGGGGTCCTACGAGCAGTACTTC	CASSLRLAGSYEQYF
-	TRBJ2-5	-	TRBV18	TGTGCCAGCTCATCAGACAAAGCAGAGACCCAGTACTTC	CASSSDKAETQYF
TRBD1	TRBJ1-5	few	TRBV10-3	TGTGCCACCGGGACAGGAGACGAGGATCAGCCCCAGCATTTT	CATGTGDEDQPQHF
-	TRBJ2-1	many	TRBV11-2	TGTGCCAGCAGCCCACAGGGATATGAGCAGTTCTTC	CASSPQGYEQFF
-	TRBJ1-4	-	TRBV6-1	TGTGCCAGCAGTTACTCGAACGGGGTGTCGGAAAAACTGTTTTTT	CASSYSNGVSEKLFF
-	TRBJ1-1	-	TRBV2	TGTGCCAGCAGTGATAGCGGGGCCACTGAAGCTTTCTTT	CASSDSGATEAFF
-	TRBJ2-1	-	TRBV12-3/TRBV12-4	TGTGCCAGCAGTTGGCGAGTGAATGACAATGAGCAGTTCTTC	CASSWRVNDNEQFF
-	TRBJ1-1	-	TRBV7-9	TGTGCCAGCAGCCCCTCGACAGAAATGAACACTGAAGCTTTCTTT	CASSPSTEMNTEAFF
TRBD1	TRBJ2-2	-	TRBV7-9	TGTGCCAGCAGCTTAAAGTTCGGGACAGGCAACACCGGGGAGCTGTTTTTT	CASSLKFGTGNTGELFF
-	TRBJ2-7	many	TRBV20-1	TGCAGTGCGGACGGAAACTCCTACGAGCAGTACTTC	CSADGNSYEQYF
-	TRBJ2-5	many	TRBV6-2/TRBV6-3	TGTGCCAGCAGTTACTCCTCGGCAGGGGCAGAGACCCAGTACTTC	CASSYSSAGAETQYF
-	TRBJ2-3	-	TRBV19	TGTGCCAGTAGTATGCTTAGCACAGATACGCAGTATTTT	CASSMLSTDTQYF
TRBD1	TRBJ2-2	-	TRBV7-3	TGTGCCAGCAGGGGGACAGGGGAAGAGTTTTTT	CASRGTGEEFF
TRBD1	TRBJ2-7	-	TRBV20-1	TGCAGTGCTAGGACAGGGGGTGTCGGCGAGCAGTACTTC	CSARTGGVGEQYF
TRBD2	TRBJ2-7	-	TRBV29-1	TGCAGCGTTAGGATTCCTAGCGGGGCAAGCTCCTACGAGCAGTACTTC	CSVRIPSGASSYEQYF
TRBD2	TRBJ2-1	-	TRBV2	TGTGCCAGCAGTGAAGGGGTCGGACTAGTCGTCTACAATGAGCAGTTCTTC	CASSEGVGLVVYNEQFF
-	TRBJ1-5	few	TRBV20-1	TGCAGTGCTAGGGCAGGGAACGGTCAGCCCCAGCATTTT	CSARAGNGQPQHF
-	TRBJ2-3	many	TRBV6-2/TRBV6-3	TGTGCCAGCAGTTTGACAGCTAACACAGATACGCAGTATTTT	CASSLTANTDTQYF
-	TRBJ1-2	-	TRBV24-1	TGTGCCACCAGTGAGGGAGCTACATATGGCTACACCTTC	CATSEGATYGYTF
-	TRBJ2-2	-	TRBV7-9	TGTGCCAGCAGTCGAGAACCAGCCGGGACCGGGGAGCTGTTTTTT	CASSREPAGTGELFF
-	TRBJ2-1	-	TRBV24-1	TGTGCCAGCAGTGAACTCCAGGGGCTTGAGCAGTTCTTC	CASSELQGLEQFF
TRBD2	TRBJ2-1	-	TRBV20-1	TGCAGTGCTAGGGGGCTAGCGGGATCAGGAAATGAGCAGTTCTTC	CSARGLAGSGNEQFF
-	TRBJ1-1	-	TRBV25-1	TGTGCCAGCAAGGCCGGGTTGAACACTGAAGCTTTCTTT	CASKAGLNTEAFF
-	TRBJ2-3	-	TRBV10-3	TGTGCCATCAGTCTAGATAGCACAGATACGCAGTATTTT	CAISLDSTDTQYF
TRBD1	TRBJ2-7	-	TRBV19	TGTGCCAGTAGTAGGGACAGGGATCTCGAGCAGTACTTC	CASSRDRDLEQYF
TRBD1	TRBJ1-1	-	TRBV19	TGTGCCAGTAACCAGGGACAGGTCAGTGAAGCTTTCTTT	CASNQGQVSEAFF
TRBD2	TRBJ2-5	-	TRBV2	TGTGCCACCGGTAGTGGGAGGGAAGAGACCCAGTACTTC	CATGSGREETQYF
-	TRBJ1-1	-	TRBV20-1	TGCAGCCTTCTCCCGGGCATCAGGGGCACTGAAGCTTTCTTT	CSLLPGIRGTEAFF
-	TRBJ2-6	many	TRBV9	TGTGCCAGCAGCCTAGGAGGATACTCTGGGGCCAACGTCCTGACTTTC	CASSLGGYSGANVLTF
-	TRBJ1-2	-	TRBV2	TGTGCCAGCAGTTACAACTTGTACTATGGCTACACCTTC	CASSYNLYYGYTF
TRBD1	TRBJ1-1	few	TRBV29-1	TGCAGCGCCCAGACAGGGACCACTGAAGCTTTCTTT	CSAQTGTTEAFF
TRBD1	TRBJ1-2	-	TRBV20-1	TGCAGTGCGGCCCCCACTAACAGGGGGCACAATGGCTACACCTTC	CSAAPTNRGHNGYTF
-	TRBJ2-7	-	TRBV10-3	TGTGCCATCAGTGAGAGACAGAGCTCCTACGAGCAGTACTTC	CAISERQSSYEQYF
-	TRBJ2-2	-	TRBV24-1	TGTGCCACAGCAGGGGCGAACACCGGGGAGCTGTTTTTT	CATAGANTGELFF
TRBD1	TRBJ2-1	-	TRBV19	TGTGCCAGTAGTATGACAGGGAATGAGCAGTTCTTC	CASSMTGNEQFF
TRBD2	TRBJ2-3	many	TRBV12-3/TRBV12-4	TGTGCCAGCAGTTTAGATCAAGCGGGGGGCGCAGATACGCAGTATTTT	CASSLDQAGGADTQYF
-	TRBJ1-1	few	TRBV7-3	TGTGCCAGCAAGGGGACACCAAACACTGAAGCTTTCTTT	CASKGTPNTEAFF
-	TRBJ2-7	-	TRBV7-9	TGTGCCAGCGCGAAACAGGGCTACGAGCAGTACTTC	CASAKQGYEQYF